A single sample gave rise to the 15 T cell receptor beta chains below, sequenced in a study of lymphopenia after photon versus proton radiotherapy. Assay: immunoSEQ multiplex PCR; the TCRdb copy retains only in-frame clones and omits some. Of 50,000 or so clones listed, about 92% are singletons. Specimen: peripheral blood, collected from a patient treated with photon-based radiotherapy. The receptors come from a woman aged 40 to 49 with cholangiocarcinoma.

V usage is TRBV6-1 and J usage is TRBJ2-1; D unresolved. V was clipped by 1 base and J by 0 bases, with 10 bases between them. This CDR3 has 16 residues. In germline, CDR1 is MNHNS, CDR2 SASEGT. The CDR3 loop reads CASSEVFGSSYNEQFF. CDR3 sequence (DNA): TGTGCCAGCAGTGAAGTTTTCGGAAGCTCCTACAATGAGCAGTTCTTC.

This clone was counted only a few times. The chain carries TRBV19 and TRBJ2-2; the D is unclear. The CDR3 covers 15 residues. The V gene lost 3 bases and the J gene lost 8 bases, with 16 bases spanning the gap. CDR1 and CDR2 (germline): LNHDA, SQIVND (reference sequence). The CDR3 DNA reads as TGTGCCAGTAGTATGGGTCGAACGAGAGGTGGGGAGCTGTTTTTT. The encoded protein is CASSMGRTRGGELFF.

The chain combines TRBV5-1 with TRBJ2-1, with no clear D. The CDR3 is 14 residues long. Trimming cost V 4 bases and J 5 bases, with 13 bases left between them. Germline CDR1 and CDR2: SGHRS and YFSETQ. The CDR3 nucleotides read TGCGCCAGCAGCCCCAGGTTTGGACACAATGAGCAGTTCTTC. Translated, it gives CASSPRFGHNEQFF. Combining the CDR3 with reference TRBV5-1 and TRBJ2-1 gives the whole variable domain KAGVTQTPRYLIKTRGQQVTLSCSPISGHRSVSWYQQTPGQGLQFLFEYFSETQRNKGNFPGRFSGRQFSNSRSEMNVSTLELGDSALYLCASSPRFGHNEQFFGPGTRLTVL.

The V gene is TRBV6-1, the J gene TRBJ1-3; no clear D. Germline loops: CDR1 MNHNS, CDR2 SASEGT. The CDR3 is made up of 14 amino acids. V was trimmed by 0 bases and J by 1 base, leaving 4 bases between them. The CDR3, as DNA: TGTGCCAGCAGTGAAGCGCGGTCTGGAAACACCATATATTTT. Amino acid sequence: CASSEARSGNTIYF.

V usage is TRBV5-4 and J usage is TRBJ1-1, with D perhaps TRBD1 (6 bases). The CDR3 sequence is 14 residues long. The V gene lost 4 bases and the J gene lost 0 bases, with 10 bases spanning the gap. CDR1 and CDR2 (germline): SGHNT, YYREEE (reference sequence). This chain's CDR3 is CASSPDSMNTEAFF. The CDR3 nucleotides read TGTGCCAGCAGCCCGGACAGCATGAACACTGAAGCTTTCTTT.

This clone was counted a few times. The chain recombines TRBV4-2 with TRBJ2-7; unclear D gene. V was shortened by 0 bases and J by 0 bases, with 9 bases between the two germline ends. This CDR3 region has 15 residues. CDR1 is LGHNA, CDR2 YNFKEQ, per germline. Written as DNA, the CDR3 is TGTGCCAGCAGCCAAGAAGGTCAGGTCTCCTACGAGCAGTACTTC. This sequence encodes CASSQEGQVSYEQYF.

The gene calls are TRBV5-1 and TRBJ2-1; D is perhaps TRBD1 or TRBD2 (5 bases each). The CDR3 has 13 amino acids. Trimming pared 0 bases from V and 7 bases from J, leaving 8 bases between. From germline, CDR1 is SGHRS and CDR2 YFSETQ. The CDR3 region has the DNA TGCGCCAGCAGCTTGGATGGGGGTAATGAGCAGTTCTTC. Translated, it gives CASSLDGGNEQFF.

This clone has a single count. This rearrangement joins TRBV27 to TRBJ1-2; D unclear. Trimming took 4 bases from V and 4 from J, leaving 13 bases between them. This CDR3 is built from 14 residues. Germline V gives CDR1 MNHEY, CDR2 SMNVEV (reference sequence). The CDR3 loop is CASSSLPGGYGYTF. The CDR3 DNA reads TGTGCCAGCAGTTCCCTCCCGGGCGGCTATGGCTACACCTTC.

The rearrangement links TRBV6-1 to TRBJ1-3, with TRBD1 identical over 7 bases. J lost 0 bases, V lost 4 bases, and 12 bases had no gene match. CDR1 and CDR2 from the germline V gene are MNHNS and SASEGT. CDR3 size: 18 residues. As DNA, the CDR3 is TGTGCCAGCAGTGCCCTCAGCCGGGACAGCTACTCTGGAAACACCATATATTTT. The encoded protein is CASSALSRDSYSGNTIYF.

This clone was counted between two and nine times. The CDR3 DNA follows: TGTGCCAGCAGCTCTCAGACAGGGAAGGGGACTGAAGCTTTCTTT. It specifies CASSSQTGKGTEAFF. The chain uses TRBV11-2 and TRBJ1-1; 7 bases map to TRBD1. This CDR3 has 15 amino acids. Losses at the gene ends were 4 bases for V and 5 bases for J; bases not matched to a gene: 10. Germline lookup yields CDR1 SGHAT and CDR2 FQNNGV.

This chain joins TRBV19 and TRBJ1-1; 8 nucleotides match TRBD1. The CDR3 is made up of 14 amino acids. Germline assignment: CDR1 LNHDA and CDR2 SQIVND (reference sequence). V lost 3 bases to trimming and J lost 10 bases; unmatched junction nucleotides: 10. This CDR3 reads CASSIPAGGEGAFF. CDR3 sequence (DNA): TGTGCCAGTAGTATTCCGGCAGGGGGCGAGGGAGCTTTCTTT.

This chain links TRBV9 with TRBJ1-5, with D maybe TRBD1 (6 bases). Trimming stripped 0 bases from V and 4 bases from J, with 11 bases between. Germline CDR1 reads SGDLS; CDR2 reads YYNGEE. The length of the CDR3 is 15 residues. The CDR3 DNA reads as TGTGCCAGCAGCGTAGGAGGGGGGGAAAATCAGCCCCAGCATTTT. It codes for CASSVGGGENQPQHF.

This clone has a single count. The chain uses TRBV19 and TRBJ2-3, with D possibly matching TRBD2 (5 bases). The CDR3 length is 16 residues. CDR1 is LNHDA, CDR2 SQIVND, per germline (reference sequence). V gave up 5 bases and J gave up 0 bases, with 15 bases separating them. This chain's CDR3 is CASSDRGPRSTDTQYF. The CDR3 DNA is TGTGCCAGTAGTGACCGAGGGCCCCGGAGCACAGATACGCAGTATTTT.

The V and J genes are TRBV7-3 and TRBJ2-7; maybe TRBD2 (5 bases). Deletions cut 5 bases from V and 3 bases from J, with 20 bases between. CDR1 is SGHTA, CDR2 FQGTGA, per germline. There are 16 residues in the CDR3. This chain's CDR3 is CASSPGPSGIGYEQYF. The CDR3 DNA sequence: TGTGCCAGCAGCCCTGGCCCGTCGGGGATCGGCTACGAGCAGTACTTC. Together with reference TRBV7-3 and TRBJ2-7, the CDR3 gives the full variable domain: GAGVSQTPSNKVTEKGKYVELRCDPISGHTALYWYRQSLGQGPEFLIYFQGTGAADDSGLPNDRFFAVRPEGSVSTLKIQRTERGDSAVYLCASSPGPSGIGYEQYFGPGTRLTVT.

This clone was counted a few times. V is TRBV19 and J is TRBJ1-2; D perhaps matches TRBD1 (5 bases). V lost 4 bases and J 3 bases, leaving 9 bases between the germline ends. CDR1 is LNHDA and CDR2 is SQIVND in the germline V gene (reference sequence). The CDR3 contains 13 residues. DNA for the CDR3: TGTGCCAGTAGTAAGCGGGGGGACTATGGCTACACCTTC. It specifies CASSKRGDYGYTF.